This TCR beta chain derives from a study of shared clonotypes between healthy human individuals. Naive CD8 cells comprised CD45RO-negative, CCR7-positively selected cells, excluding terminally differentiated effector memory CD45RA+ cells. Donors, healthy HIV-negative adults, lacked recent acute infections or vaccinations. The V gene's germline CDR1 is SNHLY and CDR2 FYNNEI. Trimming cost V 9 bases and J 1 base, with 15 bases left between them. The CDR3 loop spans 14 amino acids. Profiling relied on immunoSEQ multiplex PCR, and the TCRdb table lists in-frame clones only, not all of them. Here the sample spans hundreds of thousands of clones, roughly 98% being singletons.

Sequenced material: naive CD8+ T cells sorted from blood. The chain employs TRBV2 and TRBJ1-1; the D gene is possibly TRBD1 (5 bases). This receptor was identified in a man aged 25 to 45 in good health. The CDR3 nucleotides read TGTGCCAGTGGCGCCGCGACAGCGAACACTGAAGCTTTCTTT. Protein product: CASGAATANTEAFF. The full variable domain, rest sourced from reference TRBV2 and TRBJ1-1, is EPEVTQTPSHQVTQMGQEVILRCVPISNHLYFYWYRQILGQKVEFLVSFYNNEISEKSEIFDDQFSVERPDGSNFTLKIRSTKLEDSAMYFCASGAATANTEAFFGQGTRLTVV.